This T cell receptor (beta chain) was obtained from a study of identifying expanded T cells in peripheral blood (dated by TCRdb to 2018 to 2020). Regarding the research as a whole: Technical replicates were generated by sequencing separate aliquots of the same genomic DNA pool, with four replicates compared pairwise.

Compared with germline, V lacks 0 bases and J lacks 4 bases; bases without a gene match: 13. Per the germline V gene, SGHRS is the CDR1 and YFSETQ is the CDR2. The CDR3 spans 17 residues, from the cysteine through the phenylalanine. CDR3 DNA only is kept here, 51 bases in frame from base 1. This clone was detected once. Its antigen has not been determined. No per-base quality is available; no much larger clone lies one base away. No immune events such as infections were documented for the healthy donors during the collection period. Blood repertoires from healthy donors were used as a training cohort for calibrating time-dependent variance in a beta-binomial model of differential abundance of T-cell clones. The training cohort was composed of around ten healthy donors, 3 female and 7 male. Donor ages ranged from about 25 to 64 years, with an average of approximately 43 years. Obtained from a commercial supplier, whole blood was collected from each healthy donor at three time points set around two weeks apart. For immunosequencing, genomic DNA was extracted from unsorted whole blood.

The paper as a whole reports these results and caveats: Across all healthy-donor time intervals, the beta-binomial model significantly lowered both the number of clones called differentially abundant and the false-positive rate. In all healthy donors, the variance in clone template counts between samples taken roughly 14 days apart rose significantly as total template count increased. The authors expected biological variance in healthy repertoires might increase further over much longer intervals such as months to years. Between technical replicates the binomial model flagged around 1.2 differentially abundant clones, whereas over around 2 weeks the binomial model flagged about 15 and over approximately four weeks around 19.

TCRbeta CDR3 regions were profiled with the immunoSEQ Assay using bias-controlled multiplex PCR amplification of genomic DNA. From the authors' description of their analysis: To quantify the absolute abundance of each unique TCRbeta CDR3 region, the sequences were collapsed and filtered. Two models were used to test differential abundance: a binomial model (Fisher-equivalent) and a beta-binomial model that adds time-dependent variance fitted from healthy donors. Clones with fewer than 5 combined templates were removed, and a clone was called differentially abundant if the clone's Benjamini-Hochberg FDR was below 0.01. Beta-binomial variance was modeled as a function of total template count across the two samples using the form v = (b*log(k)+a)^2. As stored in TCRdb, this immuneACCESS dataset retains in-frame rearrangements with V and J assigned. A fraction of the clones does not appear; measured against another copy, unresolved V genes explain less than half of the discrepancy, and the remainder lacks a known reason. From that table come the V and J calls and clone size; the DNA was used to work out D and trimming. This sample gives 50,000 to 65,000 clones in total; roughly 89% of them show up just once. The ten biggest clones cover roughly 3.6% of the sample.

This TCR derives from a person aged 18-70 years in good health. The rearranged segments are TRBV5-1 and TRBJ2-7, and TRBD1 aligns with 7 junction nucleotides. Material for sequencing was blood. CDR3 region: CASSLDTPGQWDYEQYF. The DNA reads TGCGCCAGCAGCTTGGATACTCCGGGACAGTGGGATTACGAGCAGTACTTC. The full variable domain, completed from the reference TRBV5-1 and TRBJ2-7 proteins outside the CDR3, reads KAGVTQTPRYLIKTRGQQVTLSCSPISGHRSVSWYQQTPGQGLQFLFEYFSETQRNKGNFPGRFSGRQFSNSRSEMNVSTLELGDSALYLCASSLDTPGQWDYEQYFGPGTRLTVT.